A single sample gave rise to the 2 T cell receptor beta chains below, sequenced in a study of control samples from healthy donors and cancer patients (dated by TCRdb to 2020 to 2022). Library preparation was by the immunoSEQ multiplex PCR assay. This immuneACCESS table, as held by TCRdb, lists in-frame sequences with V and J called but not all clones. Of the missing ones, under half trace to an unresolved V gene in checked studies; the others have no known cause. The sample profile shows about 120,000 clones; just under 90% of them were found once. The top ten clones comprise 9% to 14% of the sample. Material for sequencing was blood. The receptors stem from a man between 25 and 39 years old in good health.

V usage is TRBV6-5 and J usage is TRBJ1-2; tentative D call: TRBD1 (5 bases). This CDR3 region has 15 residues. CDR1 and CDR2 (germline): MNHEY, SVGAGI. V was shortened by 2 bases and J by 8 bases, with 18 bases between the two germline ends. CDR3 protein: CASSYNPRASMGYTF. CDR3 nucleotides: TGTGCCAGCAGTTACAACCCCAGGGCCTCTATGGGCTACACCTTC.

This clone was seen just once. J is TRBJ1-1 and V is TRBV19; D not certain. Trimming shortened V by 6 bases and J by 2 bases, and 13 bases separated the two germline ends. CDR1 and CDR2 (germline): LNHDA, SQIVND (reference sequence). The CDR3 sequence is 14 residues long. The CDR3 region has the DNA TGTGCCAGTAGCCCGGCCCTCAGAAACACTGAAGCTTTCTTT. Its protein product is CASSPALRNTEAFF.